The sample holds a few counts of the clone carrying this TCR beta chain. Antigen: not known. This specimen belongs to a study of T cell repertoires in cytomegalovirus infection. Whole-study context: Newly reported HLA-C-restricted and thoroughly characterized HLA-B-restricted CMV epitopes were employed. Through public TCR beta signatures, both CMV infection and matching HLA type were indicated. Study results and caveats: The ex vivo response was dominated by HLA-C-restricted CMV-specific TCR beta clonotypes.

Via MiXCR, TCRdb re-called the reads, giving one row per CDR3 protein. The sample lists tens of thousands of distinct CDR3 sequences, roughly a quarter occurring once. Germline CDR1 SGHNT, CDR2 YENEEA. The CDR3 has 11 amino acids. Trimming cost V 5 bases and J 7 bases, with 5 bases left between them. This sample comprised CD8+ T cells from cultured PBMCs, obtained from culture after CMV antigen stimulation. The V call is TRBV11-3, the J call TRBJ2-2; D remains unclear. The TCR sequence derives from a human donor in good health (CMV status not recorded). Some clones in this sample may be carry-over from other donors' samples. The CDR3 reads CASSARGELFF. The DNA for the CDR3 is TGTGCCAGCAGCGCCCGCGGGGAGCTGTTTTTT.